The T cell receptor (beta chain) described here comes from a study of breast tumors, draining lymph nodes, adjacent tissues. Overall study results and limits: The data were judged consistent with most tumor T cells coming from lymph node and expanding in tumor. Tumors had less TCR diversity than lymph nodes, more than nontumor tissue.

Breast cancer patients provided tissue from their axillary draining lymph nodes. This clonotype came up many times. Antigen unknown. There are 15 residues in the CDR3. V lost 5 bases and J 4 bases, leaving 17 bases between the germline ends. CDR1 is LGHNA and CDR2 is YSLEER in the germline V gene. TCRdb re-called the multiplex PCR reads with MiXCR, one entry per CDR3 protein. The sample yields 190,000 or so distinct CDR3 sequences, 31% seen once. The sequence was obtained from a female donor with breast cancer. Some clones in this sample may be carry-over from other donors' samples. The sequenced sample consisted of axillary lymph node tissue. The chain links TRBV4-3 to TRBJ1-2, with a tentative D call TRBD1 (5 bases). The CDR3 DNA is TGCGCCAGCAGCGAAGGGTCAGGGTATGCCTATGGCTACACCTTC. This encodes CASSEGSGYAYGYTF.